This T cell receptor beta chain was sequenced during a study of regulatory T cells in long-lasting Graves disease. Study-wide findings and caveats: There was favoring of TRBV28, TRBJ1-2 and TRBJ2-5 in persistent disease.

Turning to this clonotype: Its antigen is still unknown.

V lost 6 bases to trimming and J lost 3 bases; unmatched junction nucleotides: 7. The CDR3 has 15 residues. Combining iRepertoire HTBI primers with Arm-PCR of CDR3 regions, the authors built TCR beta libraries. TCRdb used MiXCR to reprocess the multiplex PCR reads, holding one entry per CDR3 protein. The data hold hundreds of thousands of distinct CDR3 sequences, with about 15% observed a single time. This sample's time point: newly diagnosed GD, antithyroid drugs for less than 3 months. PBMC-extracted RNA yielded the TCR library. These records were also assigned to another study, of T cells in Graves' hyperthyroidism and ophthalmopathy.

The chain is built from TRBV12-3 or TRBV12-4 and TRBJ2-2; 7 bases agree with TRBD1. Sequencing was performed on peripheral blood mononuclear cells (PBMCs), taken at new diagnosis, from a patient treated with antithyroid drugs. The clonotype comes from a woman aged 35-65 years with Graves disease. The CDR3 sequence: CASSPPTGDTGELFF. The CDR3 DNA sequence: TGTGCCAGCAGCCCCCCCACAGGGGACACCGGGGAGCTGTTTTTT.